This record looks at one T cell receptor (beta chain) sequence and its context. The assay was immunoSEQ multiplex PCR, and TCRdb's table has in-frame clones only and misses some. The table includes tens of thousands of clones, 80% to 90% detected once. This entry is derived from a study of OX40 agonist ivuxolimab in advanced cancers. Overall study context: Prior checkpoint blockade (anti-PD-1, anti-PD-L1 or anti-CTLA-4) was permitted; approximately 40% had it.

This TCR derives from an adult with an advanced solid tumor such as melanoma, head and neck, liver or kidney cancer. The material was CD4+ or CD8+ T cells sorted from blood, obtained in a trial of the OX40 agonist ivuxolimab.

The chain's CDR3 is CASSIHHNEQFF. Here the CDR3 DNA reads TGTGCCAGCAGCATACACCACAATGAGCAGTTCTTC. The chain joins TRBV11-1 to TRBJ2-1; D not resolved. The CDR3 loop spans 12 amino acids. Germline V lookup: CDR1 SGHAT, CDR2 FQDESV (reference sequence). V was pared by 5 bases and J by 5 bases, with 7 bases between.